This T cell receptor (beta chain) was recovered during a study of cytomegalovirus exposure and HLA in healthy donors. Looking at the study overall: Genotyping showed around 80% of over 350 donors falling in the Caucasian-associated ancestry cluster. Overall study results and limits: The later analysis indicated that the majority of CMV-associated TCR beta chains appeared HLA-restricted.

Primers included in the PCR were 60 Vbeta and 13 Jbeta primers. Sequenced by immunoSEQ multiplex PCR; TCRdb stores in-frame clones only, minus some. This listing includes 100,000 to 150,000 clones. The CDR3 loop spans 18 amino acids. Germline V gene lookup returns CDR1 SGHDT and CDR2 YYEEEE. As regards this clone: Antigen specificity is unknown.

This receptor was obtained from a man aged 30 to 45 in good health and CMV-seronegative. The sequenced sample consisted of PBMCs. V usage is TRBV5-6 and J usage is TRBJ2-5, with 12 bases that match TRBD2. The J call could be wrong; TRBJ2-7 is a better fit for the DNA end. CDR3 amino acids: CASSVGLAGATNSYEQYF. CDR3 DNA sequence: TGTGCCAGCAGCGTGGGACTAGCGGGTGCAACTAACTCCTACGAGCAGTACTTC.